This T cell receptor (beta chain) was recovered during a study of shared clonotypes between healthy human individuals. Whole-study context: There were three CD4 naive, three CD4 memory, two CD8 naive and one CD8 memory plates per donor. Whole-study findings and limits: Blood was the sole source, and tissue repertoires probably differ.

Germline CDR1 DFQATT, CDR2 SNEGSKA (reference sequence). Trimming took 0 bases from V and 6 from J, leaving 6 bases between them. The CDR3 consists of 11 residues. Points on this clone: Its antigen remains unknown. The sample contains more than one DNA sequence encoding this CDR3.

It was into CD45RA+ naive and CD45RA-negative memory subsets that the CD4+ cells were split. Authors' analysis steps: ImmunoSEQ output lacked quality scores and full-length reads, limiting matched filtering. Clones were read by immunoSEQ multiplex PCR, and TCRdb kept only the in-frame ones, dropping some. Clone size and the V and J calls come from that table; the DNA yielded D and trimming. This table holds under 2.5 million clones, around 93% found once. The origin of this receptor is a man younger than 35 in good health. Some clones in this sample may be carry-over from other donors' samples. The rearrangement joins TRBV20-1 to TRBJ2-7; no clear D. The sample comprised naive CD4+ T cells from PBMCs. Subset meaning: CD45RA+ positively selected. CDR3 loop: CSARDQGEQYF. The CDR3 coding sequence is TGCAGTGCTAGAGATCAAGGCGAGCAGTACTTC.